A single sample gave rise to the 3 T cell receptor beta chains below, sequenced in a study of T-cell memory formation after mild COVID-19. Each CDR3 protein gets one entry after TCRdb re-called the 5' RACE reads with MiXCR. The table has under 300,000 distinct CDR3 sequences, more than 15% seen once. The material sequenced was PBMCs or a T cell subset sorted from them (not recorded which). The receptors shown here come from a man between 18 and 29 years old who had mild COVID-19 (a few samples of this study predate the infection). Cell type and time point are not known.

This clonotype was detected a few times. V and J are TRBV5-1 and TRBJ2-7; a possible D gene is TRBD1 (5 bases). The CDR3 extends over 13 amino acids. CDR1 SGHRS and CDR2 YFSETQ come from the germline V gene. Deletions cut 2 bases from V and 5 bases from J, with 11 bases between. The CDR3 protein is CASSFTGPHEQYF. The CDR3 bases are TGCGCCAGCAGCTTCACAGGCCCCCACGAGCAGTACTTC. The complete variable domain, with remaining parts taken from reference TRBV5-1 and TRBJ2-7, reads KAGVTQTPRYLIKTRGQQVTLSCSPISGHRSVSWYQQTPGQGLQFLFEYFSETQRNKGNFPGRFSGRQFSNSRSEMNVSTLELGDSALYLCASSFTGPHEQYFGPGTRLTVT.

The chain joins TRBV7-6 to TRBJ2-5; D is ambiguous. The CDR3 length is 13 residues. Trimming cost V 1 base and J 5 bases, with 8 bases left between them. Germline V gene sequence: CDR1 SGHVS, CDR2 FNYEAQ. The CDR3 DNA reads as TGTGCCAGCAGCTTAGGCGCCGGGGAGACCCAGTACTTC. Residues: CASSLGAGETQYF.

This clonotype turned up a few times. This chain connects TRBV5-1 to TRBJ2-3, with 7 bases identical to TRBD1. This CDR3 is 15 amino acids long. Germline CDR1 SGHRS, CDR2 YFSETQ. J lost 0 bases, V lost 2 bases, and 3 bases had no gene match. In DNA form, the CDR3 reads TGCGCCAGCAGCTTCGGACAGGTCAGCACAGATACGCAGTATTTT. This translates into CASSFGQVSTDTQYF.